The clone carrying this T cell receptor (beta chain) was detected once. This entry comes from a study of blood T cell repertoires in COVID-19. In the study overall: The United States, Italy and Spain were the sources of the acute and convalescent COVID-19 samples.

The table came from immunoSEQ multiplex PCR; TCRdb's copy has only in-frame clones and leaves some out. The sample contains a few hundred thousand clones, 65% to 90% of which appear only once. The CDR3 contains 15 residues. V lost 6 bases and J lost 4; bases outside the gene matches: 11. CDR1 and CDR2 (germline): MDHEN, SYDVKM. The genes are TRBV28 and TRBJ2-7; the match to TRBD2 covers 8 bases. The source of this sequence is a human donor in a cohort sampled during active COVID-19. Material for sequencing was peripheral blood. DNA of the CDR3: TGTGCCAGCAGCCGACGGGGGGGAGAGCGGTACGAGCAGTACTTC. It codes for CASSRRGGERYEQYF.